These 8 T cell receptor beta chains were all obtained from the same sample, sequenced in a study of blood T cell repertoires in COVID-19. Measured with immunoSEQ multiplex PCR; TCRdb has only the in-frame clones, and not every one. The sample lists about 220,000 clones, roughly 87% occurring once. Input material: PBMCs or T cells enriched from blood (not recorded which). The origin of the receptors is a woman between 25 and 40 years old with acute COVID-19.

V and J are TRBV5-5 and TRBJ1-4; 7 bases align to TRBD1. The CDR3 contains 14 residues. The V and J ends lost 0 bases and 7 bases, in that order; junction bases with no gene match: 3. Looked up from germline, CDR1 is SGHKS and CDR2 is YYEKEE (reference sequence). The DNA for the CDR3 is TGTGCCAGCAGCTTGGAAGGGGACAGTGAAAAACTGTTTTTT. As protein: CASSLEGDSEKLFF.

This sequence joins TRBV4-1 and TRBJ1-2; tentative D call: TRBD1 (6 bases). The V gene's germline CDR1 is MGHRA and CDR2 YSYEKL. The CDR3 totals 16 residues. The V end was cut by 2 bases, the J end by 0 bases, with 13 bases between. This chain's CDR3 is CASSQNTGNPNYGYTF. DNA for the CDR3: TGCGCCAGCAGCCAAAATACAGGGAACCCTAACTATGGCTACACCTTC.

The chain uses TRBV5-4 and TRBJ2-7, with D maybe TRBD2 (5 bases). The CDR3 totals 12 residues. V lost 7 bases and J 2 bases, leaving 10 bases between the germline ends. Germline CDR1 and CDR2: SGHNT and YYREEE (reference sequence). The DNA of the CDR3 is TGTGCCAGCGGGGAGACAACCTACGAGCAGTACTTC. Protein: CASGETTYEQYF.

This clone was found a few times. V and J are TRBV7-9 and TRBJ1-2; D remains unclear. V lost 7 bases to trimming and J lost 2 bases, with 14 bases between them. CDR3 length equals 14 residues. CDR1 is SEHNR, CDR2 FQNEAQ, per germline (reference sequence). CDR3 amino acids: CASTEPWANYGYTF. The CDR3 coding sequence is TGTGCCAGCACAGAACCCTGGGCCAACTATGGCTACACCTTC.

The gene calls are TRBV7-2 and TRBJ1-4; 11 bases map to TRBD1. Germline lookup yields CDR1 SGHTA and CDR2 FQGNSA. There are 16 residues in the CDR3. The junction had 4 bases not matched to a gene; V was cut back by 0 bases and J by 7 bases. The DNA of the CDR3 is TGTGCCAGCAGCTTAGCCGCCGGGACAGGGGGTGAAAAACTGTTTTTT. It encodes CASSLAAGTGGEKLFF.

The V call is TRBV29-1, the J call TRBJ1-1; D is unresolved. Germline CDR1 and CDR2: SQVTM and ANQGSEA. V was clipped by 7 bases and J by 1 base, with 10 bases between them. The CDR3 has 12 residues. CDR3 in DNA: TGCAGCGCAACCCTATCGAACACTGAAGCTTTCTTT. Amino acid sequence: CSATLSNTEAFF. Combining the CDR3 with reference TRBV29-1 and TRBJ1-1 gives the whole variable domain SAVISQKPSRDICQRGTSLTIQCQVDSQVTMMFWYRQQPGQSLTLIATANQGSEATYESGFVIDKFPISRPNLTFSTLTVSNMSPEDSSIYLCSATLSNTEAFFGQGTRLTVV.

The chain recombines TRBV7-9 with TRBJ1-2, with D possibly matching TRBD1 (6 bases). Germline CDR1 and CDR2: SEHNR and FQNEAQ (reference sequence). The CDR3 has 15 amino acids. V dropped 5 bases and J dropped 4 bases, with 17 bases sitting between them. The DNA of the CDR3 is TGTGCCAGCAGCGACGGGACACAATTTAGCTATGGCTACACCTTC. It yields the protein CASSDGTQFSYGYTF.

The gene calls are TRBV10-3 and TRBJ1-5; possibly TRBD1 for D (6 bases). The length of the CDR3 is 15 residues. In germline, CDR1 is ENHRY, CDR2 SYGVKD. Between the trimmed V and J ends, which lost 6 bases and 2 bases, there was a span of 14 bases. DNA for the CDR3: TGTGCCATCAGCAAACAGGGTGAGGGCAATCAGCCCCAGCATTTT. This sequence encodes CAISKQGEGNQPQHF.